A selection of T cell receptor beta chains follows, all from one sample in a study of cytomegalovirus exposure and HLA in healthy donors. TCRdb's table, derived via immunoSEQ multiplex PCR, lists solely in-frame clones and lacks some. The sample has approximately 180,000 clones, over 70% seen once. Specimen: PBMCs. The receptor set was obtained from a young man in good health and CMV-seropositive. Each CDR3 is given without its conserved first and last residue. A D gene is named only where the DNA matches it firmly.

V	J	D	CDR3
TRBV6-1	TRBJ1-1	-	ASSQARGTEAF
TRBV4-2	TRBJ1-6	-	ASSQEGPRDSPLH
TRBV5-1	TRBJ2-2	TRBD2	ASSLVPAGGGTGELF
TRBV5-1	TRBJ2-1	TRBD1	ASSLLGGWDSYNEQF
TRBV7-6	TRBJ1-4	TRBD1	ASSSYRGANEKLF
TRBV19	TRBJ2-2	TRBD2	ASSPTSGMLNTGELF
TRBV4-3	TRBJ1-5	TRBD1	ASSQAVDRGQVNSNQPQH
TRBV5-6	TRBJ2-3	-	ASSLVVAESSDTQY
TRBV5-1	TRBJ2-2	TRBD1	ASSFLGQENTGELF
TRBV5-6	TRBJ2-7	-	ASSLLGSLAYEQY
TRBV19	TRBJ2-2	TRBD2	ASTDNRLGEGLTGELF
TRBV7-9	TRBJ1-2	-	ASSLKGVMGGYT
TRBV2	TRBJ2-3	TRBD1	ASSDPGGGTDTQY
TRBV18	TRBJ1-2	-	ASSSRQGGYGYT
TRBV5-6	TRBJ1-1	TRBD1	ANSGDRGYTEAF
TRBV15	TRBJ1-2	-	ATSRLGDYGYT
TRBV5-4	TRBJ1-4	-	ASSLGGPTNEKLF
TRBV9	TRBJ2-3	TRBD1	ASSQGGPGQPSSTDTQY
TRBV19	TRBJ2-3	-	ASSPPADLDTQY
TRBV7-2	TRBJ2-7	TRBD2	ASSSGLAPSYEQY
TRBV15	TRBJ2-6	-	ATSPGTTASSGANVLT
TRBV5-1	TRBJ1-1	-	ASRTVGNTEAF
TRBV4-3	TRBJ1-5	-	ASSQDRRVNQPQH
TRBV25-1	TRBJ2-7	-	ASSETGGPYEQY
TRBV5-1	TRBJ2-5	-	ASSVTATYFQETQY
TRBV4-1	TRBJ1-2	TRBD1	ASSAQGAIGYT
TRBV7-2	TRBJ1-2	-	ASSAARGNYGYT
TRBV5-1	TRBJ1-1	-	ASSQGLGNTEAF
TRBV28	TRBJ2-7	-	ASSLAPDSLNSYEQY
TRBV30	TRBJ2-7	-	AWTNRDYEQY
TRBV11-2	TRBJ2-7	-	ASSLGTADEQY
TRBV27	TRBJ2-7	TRBD1	ASSFRYRGHYEQY
TRBV10-1	TRBJ2-3	-	ASSQGQTSTDTQY
TRBV7-2	TRBJ2-2	TRBD2	ASSLMGLAAGELF
TRBV5-1	TRBJ1-2	-	ASSWKAGTLNGYT
TRBV10-2	TRBJ2-1	-	ATGQSGNEQF
TRBV27	TRBJ1-2	-	ASSLQGTSGYT
TRBV28	TRBJ2-5	-	ASSLYSLQETQY
TRBV12-5	TRBJ1-3	-	ASGLVQVSGNTIY
TRBV27	TRBJ1-4	-	ASTGAGEKLF
TRBV6-5	TRBJ2-7	-	ASSYSRNYEQY
TRBV19	TRBJ1-1	-	ASSISGLDTEAF
TRBV9	TRBJ1-4	TRBD1	ASSVGRTGANEKLF
TRBV19	TRBJ1-5	-	ASSPPRQVGNQPQH
TRBV10-1	TRBJ2-1	-	ASSEGGMLDEQF
TRBV4-2	TRBJ2-2	TRBD2	ASSLASGGAYGELF
TRBV2	TRBJ1-4	-	ASRGQATNEKLF
TRBV9	TRBJ1-6	TRBD1	ASSPDRALGALH
TRBV14	TRBJ1-1	TRBD1	ASSRIQGRGTEAF